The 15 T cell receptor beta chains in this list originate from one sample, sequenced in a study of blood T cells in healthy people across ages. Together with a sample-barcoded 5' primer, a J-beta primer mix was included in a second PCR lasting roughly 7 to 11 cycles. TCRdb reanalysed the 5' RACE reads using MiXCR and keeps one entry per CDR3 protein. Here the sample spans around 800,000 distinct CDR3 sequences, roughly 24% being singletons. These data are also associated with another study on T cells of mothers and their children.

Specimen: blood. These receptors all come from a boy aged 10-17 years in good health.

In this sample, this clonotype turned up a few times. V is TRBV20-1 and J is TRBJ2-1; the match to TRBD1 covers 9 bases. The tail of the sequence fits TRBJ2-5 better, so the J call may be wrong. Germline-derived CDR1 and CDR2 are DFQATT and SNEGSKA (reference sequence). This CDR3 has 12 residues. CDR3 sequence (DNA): TGCAGTGCTGGGACAGGGTGGGAGACCCAGTACTTC. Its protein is CSAGTGWETQYF.

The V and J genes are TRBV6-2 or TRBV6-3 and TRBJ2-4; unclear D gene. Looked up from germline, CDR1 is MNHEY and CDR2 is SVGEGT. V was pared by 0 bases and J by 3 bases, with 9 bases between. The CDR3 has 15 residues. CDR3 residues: CASSYSRPGKNIQYF. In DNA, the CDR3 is TGTGCCAGCAGTTACTCGAGACCGGGCAAAAACATTCAGTACTTC.

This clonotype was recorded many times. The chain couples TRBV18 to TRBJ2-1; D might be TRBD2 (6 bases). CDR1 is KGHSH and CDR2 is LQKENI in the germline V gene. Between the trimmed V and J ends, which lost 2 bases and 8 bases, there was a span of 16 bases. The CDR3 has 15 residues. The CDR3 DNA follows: TGTGCCAGCTCACCATGGACTAAGGCGGAGCATGAGCAGTTCTTC. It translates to CASSPWTKAEHEQFF.

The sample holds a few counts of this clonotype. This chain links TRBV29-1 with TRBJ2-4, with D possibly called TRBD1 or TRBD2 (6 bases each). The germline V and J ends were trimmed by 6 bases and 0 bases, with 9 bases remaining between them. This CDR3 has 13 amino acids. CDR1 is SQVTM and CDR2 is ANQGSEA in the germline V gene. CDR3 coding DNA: TGCAGCGTCGCGGGACAAGCCAAAAACATTCAGTACTTC. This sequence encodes CSVAGQAKNIQYF.

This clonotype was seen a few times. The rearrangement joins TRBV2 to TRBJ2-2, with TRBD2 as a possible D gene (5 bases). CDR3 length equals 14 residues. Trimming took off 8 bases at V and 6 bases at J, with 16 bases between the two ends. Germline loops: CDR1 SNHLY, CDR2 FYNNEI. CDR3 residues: CASRTEGFPGELFF. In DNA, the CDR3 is TGTGCCAGCCGTACCGAGGGTTTTCCCGGGGAGCTGTTTTTT.

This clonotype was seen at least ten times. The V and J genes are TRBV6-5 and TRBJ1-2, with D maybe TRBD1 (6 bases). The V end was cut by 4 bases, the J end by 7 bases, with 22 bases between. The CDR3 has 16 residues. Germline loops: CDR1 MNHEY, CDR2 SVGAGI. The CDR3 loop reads CASSLTGPLPGGGYTF. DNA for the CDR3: TGTGCCAGCAGTTTAACAGGGCCGCTACCTGGGGGTGGCTACACCTTC.

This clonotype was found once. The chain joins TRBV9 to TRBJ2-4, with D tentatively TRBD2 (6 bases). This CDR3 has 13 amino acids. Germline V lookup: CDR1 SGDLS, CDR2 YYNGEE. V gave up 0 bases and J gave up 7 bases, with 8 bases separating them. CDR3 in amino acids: CASSVEGTNIQYF. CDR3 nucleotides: TGTGCCAGCAGCGTAGAAGGGACTAACATTCAGTACTTC.

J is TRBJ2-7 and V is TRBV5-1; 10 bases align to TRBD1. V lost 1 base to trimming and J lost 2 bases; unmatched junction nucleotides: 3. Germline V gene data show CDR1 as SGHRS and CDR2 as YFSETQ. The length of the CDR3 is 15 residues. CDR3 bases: TGCGCCAGCAGCTTGTGGACAGGGGGTACCTACGAGCAGTACTTC. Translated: CASSLWTGGTYEQYF.

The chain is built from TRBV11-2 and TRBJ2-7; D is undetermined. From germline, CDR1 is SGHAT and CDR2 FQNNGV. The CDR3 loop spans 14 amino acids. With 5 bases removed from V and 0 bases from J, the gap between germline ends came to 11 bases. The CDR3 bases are TGTGCCAGCAGCCTCAACTACATCTCCTACGAGCAGTACTTC. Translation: CASSLNYISYEQYF.

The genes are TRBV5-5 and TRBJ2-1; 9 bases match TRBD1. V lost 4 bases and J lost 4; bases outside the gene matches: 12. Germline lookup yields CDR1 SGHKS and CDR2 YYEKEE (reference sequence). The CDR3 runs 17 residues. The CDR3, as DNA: TGTGCCAGCAGCGGCAAACTCACAGGGGGCAGGTACAATGAGCAGTTCTTC. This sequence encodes CASSGKLTGGRYNEQFF.

For the CDR3, the DNA is TGCAGCGTTGAGTCCCGGGCGGACGAAAAACTGTTTTTT. Its protein is CSVESRADEKLFF. V is TRBV29-1 and J is TRBJ1-4; D not certain. Germline assignment: CDR1 SQVTM and CDR2 ANQGSEA. Trimming removed 3 bases from V and 8 bases from J, with 13 bases in between. CDR3 length: 13 amino acids.

The chain's CDR3 is CSVSGSSRNNEQFF. The CDR3 DNA reads as TGCAGCGTTTCAGGTTCCTCTAGGAACAATGAGCAGTTCTTC. This chain connects TRBV29-1 to TRBJ2-5, with D unclear. TRBJ2-1 matches the DNA end more closely, so the J call is doubtful. Germline loops: CDR1 SQVTM, CDR2 ANQGSEA. The CDR3 length is 14 residues.

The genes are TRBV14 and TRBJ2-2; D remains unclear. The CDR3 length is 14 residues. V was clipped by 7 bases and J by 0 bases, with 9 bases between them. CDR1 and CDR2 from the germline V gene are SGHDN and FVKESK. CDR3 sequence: CASNRGSNTGELFF. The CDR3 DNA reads TGTGCCAGCAACCGTGGTTCGAACACCGGGGAGCTGTTTTTT.

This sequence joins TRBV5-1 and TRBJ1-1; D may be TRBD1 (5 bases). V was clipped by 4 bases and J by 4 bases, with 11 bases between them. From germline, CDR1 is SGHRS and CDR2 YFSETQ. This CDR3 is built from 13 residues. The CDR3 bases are TGCGCCAGCAGCGTGGACACCTTCACTGAAGCTTTCTTT. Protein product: CASSVDTFTEAFF.

The CDR3, as DNA: TGTGCCAGCAGCTCCCCCGGTTCTTCGGGGACAGGGCGGCAAGAGACCCAGTACTTC. It specifies CASSSPGSSGTGRQETQYF. The chain uses TRBV7-9 and TRBJ2-5, with TRBD1 matching 9 bases. The CDR3 sequence is 19 residues long. Germline V lookup: CDR1 SEHNR, CDR2 FQNEAQ (reference sequence). The V and J ends lost 4 bases and 2 bases, in that order; junction bases with no gene match: 17. The whole variable domain, filled in from reference TRBV7-9 and TRBJ2-5, reads DTGVSQNPRHKITKRGQNVTFRCDPISEHNRLYWYRQTLGQGPEFLTYFQNEAQLEKSRLLSDRFSAERPKGSFSTLEIQRTEQGDSAMYLCASSSPGSSGTGRQETQYFGPGTRLLVL.